Listed below are T cell receptor beta chains from one sample, sequenced in a study of blood T cell repertoires in COVID-19. Only in-frame clones appear in the TCRdb table, and some are missing; sequencing was by immunoSEQ multiplex PCR. The table shows about 310,000 clones, with approximately 90% occurring only once. Source material: PBMCs or T cells enriched from blood (not recorded which). Receptors were obtained from a woman between 40 and 50 years old who had recovered from COVID-19. The CDR3 runs from the conserved cysteine through the conserved F or W. Each record gives: clone size, J gene, V gene, D gene, CDR3 protein, CDR3 DNA. The D gene is left open where the match is weak. Some rows have no size entry. The others give once, few or many, or a class for an expanded clone.

. | TRBJ2-7 | TRBV5-1 | . | CASSLGQENYEQYF | TGCGCCAGCAGCTTGGGACAGGAAAACTACGAGCAGTACTTC
few | TRBJ1-5 | TRBV21-1 | . | CASSKDPAGLNQPQHF | TGTGCCAGCAGCAAAGATCCGGCAGGCCTCAATCAGCCCCAGCATTTT
. | TRBJ2-7 | TRBV5-4 | TRBD2 | CASSPGLAGSYEQYF | TGTGCCAGCAGCCCCGGACTAGCGGGATCCTACGAGCAGTACTTC
. | TRBJ1-1 | TRBV28 | TRBD1 | CASRFSGTGTEAFF | TGTGCCAGCAGGTTCTCCGGGACAGGGACTGAAGCTTTCTTT
. | TRBJ2-1 | TRBV10-3 | . | CAISESSRGHTNEQFF | TGTGCCATCAGTGAGTCGTCCCGGGGTCACACAAATGAGCAGTTCTTC
. | TRBJ2-3 | TRBV13 | TRBD2 | CASSHLAGGPSATDTQYF | TGTGCCAGCAGCCATCTAGCGGGGGGTCCCTCCGCGACAGATACGCAGTATTTT
. | TRBJ2-7 | TRBV11-2 | TRBD2 | CASRLGGGGTYEQYF | TGTGCCAGCAGGTTGGGCGGCGGGGGTACCTACGAGCAGTACTTC
. | TRBJ2-2 | TRBV10-3 | TRBD2 | CATRVAGDTGELFF | TGTGCCACAAGGGTAGCGGGAGATACCGGGGAGCTGTTTTTT
. | TRBJ2-3 | TRBV15 | . | CATSRDVSGTDTQYF | TGTGCCACCAGCAGAGATGTGTCTGGCACAGATACGCAGTATTTT
. | TRBJ2-1 | TRBV5-1 | TRBD2 | CASSGDGTSGRNEQFF | TGCGCCAGCAGCGGAGACGGGACTAGCGGGCGGAATGAGCAGTTCTTC
. | TRBJ1-2 | TRBV28 | TRBD1 | CASSLRGGAFYGYTF | TGTGCCAGCAGTTTACGAGGGGGCGCGTTCTATGGCTACACCTTC
. | TRBJ2-6 | TRBV7-3 | . | CASSRGGTGANVLTF | TGTGCCAGCAGCCGGGGCGGGACTGGGGCCAACGTCCTGACTTTC
. | TRBJ2-2 | TRBV6-2/TRBV6-3 | . | CASSYSVAENTGELFF | TGTGCCAGCAGTTACTCGGTTGCGGAGAACACCGGGGAGCTGTTTTTT
. | TRBJ2-7 | TRBV2 | TRBD2 | CASRREGLGTYEQYF | TGTGCCAGCAGAAGGGAGGGACTGGGGACCTACGAGCAGTACTTC
. | TRBJ1-5 | TRBV19 | . | CASSKSQGGFRSNQPQHF | TGTGCCAGTAGTAAATCACAGGGCGGGTTTAGGTCCAATCAGCCCCAGCATTTT
. | TRBJ2-1 | TRBV7-2 | TRBD2 | CASSSNGLANEQFF | TGTGCCAGCAGCTCAAACGGACTAGCCAATGAGCAGTTCTTC
. | TRBJ1-6 | TRBV24-1 | TRBD1 | CAVSDRGNSPLHF | TGTGCCGTATCGGACAGGGGAAATTCACCCCTCCACTTT
. | TRBJ1-5 | TRBV7-8 | TRBD1 | CASSLAGQGVGNQPQHF | TGTGCCAGCAGCTTAGCGGGACAGGGGGTTGGCAATCAGCCCCAGCATTTT
. | TRBJ2-1 | TRBV28 | TRBD2 | CASSILRLAGDNEQFF | TGTGCCAGCAGTATACTCCGACTAGCGGGGGACAATGAGCAGTTCTTC
once | TRBJ1-6 | TRBV30 | . | CAWMQGYNSPLHF | TGTGCCTGGATGCAGGGGTATAATTCACCCCTCCACTTT
. | TRBJ2-7 | TRBV5-1 | . | CASSDQGLEQYF | TGCGCCAGCAGCGACCAGGGTCTCGAGCAGTACTTC
. | TRBJ1-6 | TRBV30 | TRBD1 | CAWSTGVESPLHF | TGTGCCTGGAGTACAGGGGTAGAATCACCCCTCCACTTT
. | TRBJ2-7 | TRBV19 | TRBD1 | CASSPPSGTGVDEQYF | TGTGCCAGTAGTCCACCCTCCGGGACAGGGGTGGACGAGCAGTACTTC
. | TRBJ2-7 | TRBV18 | TRBD1 | CASSSSGQGKNEQYF | TGTGCCAGCTCATCCTCGGGACAGGGAAAAAACGAGCAGTACTTC
. | TRBJ1-1 | TRBV19 | . | CASVGPEAFF | TGTGCCAGCGTGGGGCCTGAAGCTTTCTTT
. | TRBJ2-5 | TRBV19 | TRBD2 | CASRTSGSLDRHQETQYF | TGTGCCAGTAGGACTAGCGGGAGCCTCGATCGTCACCAAGAGACCCAGTACTTC
. | TRBJ2-7 | TRBV25-1 | . | CASSGQDFGEQYF | TGTGCCAGCAGTGGACAGGATTTCGGAGAGCAGTACTTC
. | TRBJ2-7 | TRBV5-4 | TRBD1 | CASSLGQGPEQYF | TGTGCCAGCAGCCTTGGACAGGGACCCGAGCAGTACTTC
. | TRBJ1-5 | TRBV7-2 | . | CASSLTGGNSNQPQHF | TGTGCCAGCAGCTTGACAGGTGGTAATAGCAATCAGCCCCAGCATTTT
. | TRBJ2-1 | TRBV20-1 | TRBD2 | CSATSGGEQFF | TGCAGTGCTACTAGCGGCGGTGAGCAGTTCTTC
. | TRBJ1-2 | TRBV9 | . | CASSATPRRQPMGYGYTF | TGTGCCAGCAGCGCGACCCCCAGGAGACAGCCAATGGGCTATGGCTACACCTTC
. | TRBJ2-7 | TRBV5-8 | TRBD2 | CASRMRGASGRIHEQYF | TGTGCCAGCAGGATGAGGGGTGCCAGCGGGAGAATCCACGAGCAGTACTTC
few | TRBJ2-1 | TRBV7-7 | TRBD2 | CASSFAGTSVNEQFF | TGTGCTAGCAGCTTCGCCGGGACTAGCGTTAATGAGCAGTTCTTC
. | TRBJ2-1 | TRBV5-4 | TRBD2 | CASSRRGVSSYNEQFF | TGTGCCAGCAGTCGTCGGGGGGTAAGCTCCTACAATGAGCAGTTCTTC
once | TRBJ1-3 | TRBV27 | TRBD1 | CASSQTGTGNTIYF | TGTGCCAGCAGCCAGACAGGGACTGGAAACACCATATATTTT
. | TRBJ2-7 | TRBV7-9 | . | CASSPGRYEQYF | TGTGCCAGCAGCCCAGGGAGGTACGAGCAGTACTTC
. | TRBJ1-2 | TRBV5-3 | TRBD1 | CARSLALGQAVVTSFYTF | TGTGCCAGAAGCTTGGCATTGGGACAGGCTGTAGTTACCAGCTTCTACACCTTC
. | TRBJ2-3 | TRBV13 | . | CASSSRNTDTQYF | TGTGCCAGCAGCTCCAGGAACACAGATACGCAGTATTTT
. | TRBJ2-1 | TRBV7-9 | . | CASIGDEQFF | TGTGCCAGCATAGGGGATGAGCAGTTCTTC
. | TRBJ1-2 | TRBV9 | TRBD1 | CASSGLLGDRGKANYGYTF | TGTGCCAGCAGCGGATTACTAGGAGACAGGGGCAAAGCTAACTATGGCTACACCTTC
. | TRBJ2-1 | TRBV2 | TRBD2 | CASRGTSVGNEQFF | TGTGCCAGCAGGGGGACTAGCGTAGGGAATGAGCAGTTCTTC
once | TRBJ2-1 | TRBV7-7 | . | CASSLTREDEQFF | TGTGCTAGCAGCTTAACACGAGAGGATGAGCAGTTCTTC
. | TRBJ1-4 | TRBV28 | TRBD1 | CASSFSAGGNEKLFF | TGTGCCAGCAGTTTTTCGGCAGGGGGAAATGAAAAACTGTTTTTT
. | TRBJ2-1 | TRBV7-3 | TRBD1 | CASSSRTGGLNNEQFF | TGTGCCAGCAGCTCCCGGACAGGGGGCTTAAACAATGAGCAGTTCTTC
. | TRBJ2-7 | TRBV7-2 | . | CASSLVGEYEQYF | TGTGCCAGCAGCTTAGTTGGGGAGTACGAGCAGTACTTC
. | TRBJ1-4 | TRBV9 | . | CASSSGTIATNEKLFF | TGTGCCAGCAGCAGCGGGACTATTGCAACTAATGAAAAACTGTTTTTT
once | TRBJ2-2 | TRBV5-1 | TRBD1 | CASSSGTANTGELFF | TGCGCCAGCAGTTCCGGGACAGCGAACACCGGGGAGCTGTTTTTT
. | TRBJ2-5 | TRBV28 | . | CASSFQGKTQYF | TGTGCCAGCAGTTTCCAGGGGAAGACCCAGTACTTC
. | TRBJ1-2 | TRBV4-3 | . | CASSQDPGLNYGYTF | TGCGCCAGCAGCCAAGATCCAGGGTTAAACTATGGCTACACCTTC
. | TRBJ1-1 | TRBV7-2 | . | CASSSSDSNTEAFF | TGTGCCAGCAGTTCATCAGACAGTAACACTGAAGCTTTCTTT
. | TRBJ2-3 | TRBV19 | TRBD2 | CATHPLGLAGGSDTQYF | TGTGCCACCCACCCCCTTGGACTAGCGGGGGGATCAGATACGCAGTATTTT
. | TRBJ1-2 | TRBV6-4 | . | CASSEVPQGNSYGYTF | TGTGCCAGCAGTGAAGTCCCCCAGGGGAATTCCTATGGCTACACCTTC
. | TRBJ2-5 | TRBV5-1 | . | CASSLGKGKGETQYF | TGCGCCAGCAGCTTGGGAAAGGGGAAGGGAGAGACCCAGTACTTC
. | TRBJ2-7 | TRBV27 | TRBD1 | CASRTAGTGIYEQYF | TGTGCCAGCAGGACCGCCGGGACAGGGATTTACGAGCAGTACTTC
. | TRBJ2-7 | TRBV7-2 | TRBD2 | CASSLEGTSGRALPTKQYF | TGTGCCAGCAGCTTAGAGGGAACTAGCGGGAGGGCCCTCCCTACGAAGCAGTACTTC
few | TRBJ2-7 | TRBV2 | TRBD1 | CASSDLRDSPYEQYF | TGTGCCAGCAGTGACCTCCGGGACAGTCCCTACGAGCAGTACTTC
. | TRBJ2-1 | TRBV28 | TRBD2 | CASTHSGIANEQFF | TGTGCCAGCACCCATAGCGGGATAGCCAATGAGCAGTTCTTC